These 15 T cell receptor beta chains originate from one sample sequenced in a study of shared clonotypes between healthy human individuals. CD8 cells regarded as naive lacked CD45RO, were positively chosen for CCR7, and omitted terminally differentiated effector memory CD45RA+ cells. Method: immunoSEQ multiplex PCR; TCRdb's copy keeps in-frame clones and lacks some. The sample consists of some 2,000,000 clones, about 95% of them appearing once. The specimen sequenced was naive CD8+ T cells sorted from blood. These receptors were obtained from a young man in good health.

The rearrangement joins TRBV9 to TRBJ2-1; D might be TRBD1 or TRBD2, each matching 5 bases. There are 15 residues in the CDR3. CDR1 is SGDLS and CDR2 is YYNGEE in the germline V gene. The V end lost 0 bases, the J end lost 7 bases, and 14 bases lay between the germline ends. The CDR3 nucleotides are TGTGCCAGCAGCGTAGAAGGGACGCTGGGGAATGAGCAGTTCTTC. It codes for CASSVEGTLGNEQFF.

This chain joins TRBV5-1 and TRBJ2-5; D gene ambiguous. Germline V gives CDR1 SGHRS, CDR2 YFSETQ. This CDR3 comprises 13 residues. The V end lost 2 bases, the J end lost 0 bases, and 5 bases lay between the germline ends. The CDR3 loop reads CASSFLDQETQYF. The CDR3 DNA reads TGCGCCAGCAGCTTCCTAGACCAAGAGACCCAGTACTTC. Variable domain in full (rest from reference TRBV5-1 and TRBJ2-5): KAGVTQTPRYLIKTRGQQVTLSCSPISGHRSVSWYQQTPGQGLQFLFEYFSETQRNKGNFPGRFSGRQFSNSRSEMNVSTLELGDSALYLCASSFLDQETQYFGPGTRLLVL.

The rearrangement uses TRBV5-6 and TRBJ2-7; no firm D call. V was pared by 1 base and J by 6 bases, with 5 bases between. The CDR3 contains 11 residues. Germline CDR1 is SGHDT and CDR2 is YYEEEE. The CDR3 DNA follows: TGTGCCAGCAGCTTGATGCGCGAGCAGTACTTC. As protein: CASSLMREQYF.

Note on this clone: The sample contains more than one DNA sequence encoding this CDR3. V is TRBV4-1 and J is TRBJ2-7; D not resolved. Germline V CDR1 and CDR2: MGHRA, YSYEKL. Trimming pared 0 bases from V and 2 bases from J, leaving 8 bases between. There are 14 residues in the CDR3. CDR3 DNA: TGCGCCAGCAGCCAAGATGACCGAACCTACGAGCAGTACTTC. This codes for CASSQDDRTYEQYF.

The chain couples TRBV6-1 to TRBJ2-2, with 7 nucleotides matching TRBD2. With V trimmed by 10 bases and J by 6 bases, 8 bases remained unmatched. This CDR3 is 13 amino acids long. The V gene's germline CDR1 is MNHNS and CDR2 SASEGT. The CDR3 nucleotides read TGTGCCACCTTTACCCGGGGGGCCGGGGAGCTGTTTTTT. As protein: CATFTRGAGELFF.

This clone was found once. This chain uses TRBV30 with TRBJ1-1; D might be TRBD1 (5 bases). The CDR3 sequence is 11 residues long. Germline CDR1 reads GTSNPN; CDR2 reads SVGIG (reference sequence). The V end lost 4 bases, the J end lost 5 bases, and 8 bases lay between the germline ends. The CDR3 sequence is CAWKWGTEAFF. The DNA of the CDR3 is TGTGCCTGGAAATGGGGGACTGAAGCTTTCTTT.

The rearrangement links TRBV10-2 to TRBJ2-3, with TRBD2 as a possible D gene (6 bases). V was shortened by 4 bases and J by 4 bases, with 15 bases between the two germline ends. There are 15 residues in the CDR3. Germline V gene data show CDR1 as WSHSY and CDR2 as SAAADI. Here the CDR3 reads CASSGSGGAADTQYF. The DNA of the CDR3 is TGCGCCAGCAGTGGATCTGGAGGGGCGGCAGATACGCAGTATTTT.

This chain joins TRBV5-6 and TRBJ2-1; weak D call: TRBD2 (5 bases). The V end was cut by 3 bases, the J end by 6 bases, with 10 bases between. This CDR3 comprises 13 residues. Per the germline V gene, CDR1 is SGHDT and CDR2 is YYEEEE. The CDR3 nucleotides are TGTGCCAGCAGCTGGATGGGGAGCAATGAGCAGTTCTTC. Its translation: CASSWMGSNEQFF.

The chain uses TRBV13 and TRBJ2-1; the match to TRBD2 covers 8 bases. V dropped 1 base and J dropped 16; count of bases not matched to a gene: 9. CDR3 length: 13 amino acids. Looked up from germline, CDR1 is PRHDT and CDR2 is FYEKMQ (reference sequence). The CDR3 coding sequence is TGTGCCAGCAGCTTAGCGGCCGGGGGGGTTGGTTTCTTC. It yields the protein CASSLAAGGVGFF.

V is TRBV4-1 and J is TRBJ2-2; the D is unclear. There are 14 residues in the CDR3. CDR1 is MGHRA, CDR2 YSYEKL, per germline. Trimming shortened V by 0 bases and J by 6 bases, and 8 bases separated the two germline ends. Here the CDR3 DNA reads TGCGCCAGCAGCCAAGATAGGAATGCCGGGGAGCTGTTTTTT. Translating gives CASSQDRNAGELFF.

This sequence joins TRBV2 and TRBJ2-1, with D unresolved. The CDR3 runs to 17 residues. V lost 0 bases and J lost 2, with 14 bases in between. CDR1 is SNHLY and CDR2 is FYNNEI in the germline V gene. The CDR3 DNA sequence: TGTGCCAGCAGTGAAGCGACCGGCATCCCTCCCTACAATGAGCAGTTCTTC. The encoded protein is CASSEATGIPPYNEQFF.

The chain carries TRBV10-2 and TRBJ2-5, with TRBD2 identical over 14 bases. This CDR3 spans 16 amino acids. Looked up from germline, CDR1 is WSHSY and CDR2 is SAAADI. Trimming took 7 bases from V and 5 from J; bases not matched to a gene: 9. CDR3 amino acids: CASIGTSGRFSETQYF. The CDR3, as DNA: TGCGCCAGCATCGGGACTAGCGGGAGATTCTCGGAGACCCAGTACTTC.

The chain joins TRBV10-3 to TRBJ1-1; no definite D call. This CDR3 comprises 11 residues. V gave up 5 bases and J gave up 4 bases, with 5 bases separating them. Germline lookup yields CDR1 ENHRY and CDR2 SYGVKD. The CDR3 sequence: CAISLGTEAFF. The DNA of the CDR3 is TGTGCCATCAGTTTAGGCACTGAAGCTTTCTTT.

CDR3 residues: CASRVRSDTEAFF. CDR3 DNA: TGTGCCAGCCGCGTTCGGAGTGATACTGAAGCTTTCTTT. This chain joins TRBV6-4 and TRBJ1-1; D remains unclear. Trimming took off 8 bases at V and 5 bases at J, with 15 bases between the two ends. CDR3 size: 13 residues. CDR1 and CDR2 from the germline V gene are MRHNA and SNTAGT.

The chain has TRBV7-2 and TRBJ2-1, with 10 bases identical to TRBD2. Looked up from germline, CDR1 is SGHTA and CDR2 is FQGNSA. Trimming cost V 2 bases and J 5 bases; bases outside gene matches: 6. The CDR3 runs to 16 residues. CDR3 loop: CASSLNGLAEDNEQFF. Written as DNA, the CDR3 is TGTGCCAGCAGCTTAAATGGACTAGCGGAGGACAATGAGCAGTTCTTC.